Here is one TCR beta chain with its context. What it binds is not known. One junction end does not reproduce the germline sequence, and a read error may be involved. This sample is drawn from a study of blood T cells in healthy people across ages. Overall study findings and caveats: Naive CD4+ cell counts and diversity both ran higher in long-lived than in aged donors.

Total RNA amounts of at least 5 micrograms were extracted per sample. Primers used in a second PCR of about 6 to 11 cycles were a sample-barcoded 5' primer and a J-beta primer mix. A template-switch adaptor with 12 random nucleotides tagged each cDNA molecule. TCRdb used MiXCR to reprocess the 5' RACE reads, holding one entry per CDR3 protein. The sample carries fewer than 2 million distinct CDR3 sequences, about 39% recorded once. CDR3 length equals 18 residues. CDR1 and CDR2 (germline): SGDLS, YYNGEE. The sequencing sample was made of blood. This clonotype was obtained from a human donor in good health. The chain couples TRBV9 to TRBJ1-3; 7 bases are shared with TRBD1. The CDR3 nucleotides are TGTGCCAGCAGCGCGAGGGGGCAGGGGTATTTCTCTGGAGACACCATATATTTT. It codes for CASSARGQGYFSGDTIYF.